The rows below give T cell receptor beta chains drawn from one sample of a study of identical twins. In TCRdb, the 5' RACE reads were re-called with MiXCR into one record per CDR3 protein. Of 550,000 to 700,000 distinct CDR3 sequences listed, roughly 9.5% are singletons. These sequences were also reported in another study, on yellow fever vaccine responses in identical twins.

The sample was PBMCs. These receptors were obtained from a woman between 18 and 30 years old in good health. Each CDR3 is given with its conserved first and last residue. D genes are given only for firm matches.

v_call d_call cdr3_aa
TRBV30 . CAFGVTDTQYF
TRBV12-3/TRBV12-4 TRBD2 CAWGGSYNEQFF
TRBV20-1 . CSASGSGYEQYF
TRBV7-2 . CASSLDGPSGELFF
TRBV3-1 . CASSQDGGARFIEQYF
TRBV5-1 TRBD2 CASSLAGGPDIQYF
TRBV20-1 . CSARADHSYEQYF
TRBV4-1 TRBD2 CASSSRAGTSGRSYEQYF
TRBV19 . CAAANSGANVLTF
TRBV29-1 . CSVGGDSPYGYTF
TRBV12-3/TRBV12-4 . CASSLGGDVQGLFF
TRBV13 . CASSLGRTGIYEQYF
TRBV5-5 . CASSFSRGPYEQYF
TRBV7-8 . CASTSGVFYNEQFF